The next 22 T cell receptor beta chains were all read from a single sample in a study of blood T cells in healthy people across ages. It was with a sample-barcoded 5' primer and a J-beta primer mix that a second PCR of roughly 7 to 12 cycles was run. TCRdb recomputed calls from the 5' RACE reads with MiXCR, one row per CDR3 protein. This sample has 550,000 to 650,000 distinct CDR3 sequences, with approximately 30% found just once. The sequenced sample was blood. These receptors all stem from a woman of 80 years or more in good health.

This clonotype showed up just once. A much larger clone differs by one base, so this may be a read error. The rearrangement uses TRBV6-5 and TRBJ1-2, with D perhaps matching TRBD1 (5 bases). The CDR3 totals 13 residues. Trimming took 8 bases from V and 4 from J, leaving 14 bases between them. Germline values: CDR1 MNHEY, CDR2 SVGAGI. The CDR3 loop is CASHFGGGYGYTF. CDR3 DNA: TGTGCCAGCCACTTCGGGGGGGGCTATGGCTACACCTTC.

The chain joins TRBV6-6 to TRBJ2-3; D gene unclear. The CDR3 extends over 17 amino acids. V was shortened by 5 bases and J by 0 bases, with 18 bases between the two germline ends. The V gene's germline CDR1 is MNHNY and CDR2 SVGAGI (reference sequence). CDR3 region: CASSLLGRERSTDTQYF. The CDR3 region has the DNA TGTGCCAGCAGTCTCCTAGGAAGGGAACGGAGCACAGATACGCAGTATTTT.

This clonotype was counted ten times or more. The V call is TRBV9, the J call TRBJ2-7; a weak D match, TRBD1 (5 bases). V was pared by 3 bases and J by 3 bases, with 22 bases between. This CDR3 has 17 amino acids. Germline V gene sequence: CDR1 SGDLS, CDR2 YYNGEE. The CDR3, as DNA: TGTGCCAGCAGCGCCCGTAGTCGAGGCAGGGTTGTCTACGAGCAGTACTTC. Encoded protein: CASSARSRGRVVYEQYF.

The rearrangement links TRBV18 to TRBJ2-7; TRBD1 is a possible D gene (6 bases). This CDR3 has 16 residues. CDR1 and CDR2 from the germline V gene are KGHSH and LQKENI. V dropped 2 bases and J dropped 3 bases, with 17 bases sitting between them. CDR3 loop: CASSPITGIGHYEQYF. The DNA for the CDR3 is TGTGCCAGCTCACCAATCACAGGGATCGGGCACTACGAGCAGTACTTC.

In this sample, this clonotype turned up many times. The CDR3 DNA follows: TGCAGTGCTCACAGCGGTAACTACAATGAGCAGTTCTTC. It specifies CSAHSGNYNEQFF. The rearrangement joins TRBV20-1 to TRBJ2-1, with a weak D call TRBD2 (5 bases). This CDR3 contains 13 residues. Germline loops: CDR1 DFQATT, CDR2 SNEGSKA (reference sequence). V was cut by 5 bases and J by 3 bases, with 11 bases left in between.

This clonotype was found many times. The V and J genes are TRBV28 and TRBJ2-5; 10 bases are shared with TRBD2. Germline V gives CDR1 MDHEN, CDR2 SYDVKM. V lost 8 bases and J lost 5; bases outside the gene matches: 5. The CDR3 runs to 13 residues. CDR3 in DNA: TGTGCCAGCCTAGCGGGGGACCGGGAGACCCAGTACTTC. The encoded protein is CASLAGDRETQYF.

In this sample, this clonotype turned up many times. The rearrangement links TRBV5-1 to TRBJ2-3, with D unresolved. The CDR3 length is 16 residues. Germline-derived CDR1 and CDR2 are SGHRS and YFSETQ. V was clipped by 0 bases and J by 6 bases, with 17 bases between them. As DNA, the CDR3 is TGCGCCAGCAGCTTGGCAAATGTGGGGTTGGCCGATACGCAGTATTTT. It is translated as CASSLANVGLADTQYF.

Notes on this clonotype: It may be a read error: a sequence one base away is much more abundant. The chain couples TRBV6-1 to TRBJ2-4, with D tentatively TRBD1 (6 bases). Germline V CDR1 and CDR2: MNHNS, SASEGT. V lost 7 bases, J lost 13 bases, and 20 bases lay in between. This CDR3 spans 13 amino acids. The CDR3 DNA is TGTGCCAGCACGACCTCAGGGGCTGATGAGCAGTACTTC. This sequence encodes CASTTSGADEQYF.

This clonotype was picked up a small number of times. The rearrangement joins TRBV14 to TRBJ2-1, with unresolved D. V was pared by 1 base and J by 10 bases, with 17 bases between. The CDR3 runs to 15 residues. Germline V gives CDR1 SGHDN, CDR2 FVKESK. Here the CDR3 DNA reads TGTGCCAGCAGCCAAGGAGAATTGTCCCTCTACGAGCAGTTCTTC. Its protein product is CASSQGELSLYEQFF.

J is TRBJ2-7 and V is TRBV3-1, with 7 bases that match TRBD1. J gave up 0 bases and V 3 bases, and 11 bases lay outside the gene matches. The CDR3 is 17 amino acids. Germline V gene sequence: CDR1 LGHDT, CDR2 YNNKEL (reference sequence). The CDR3 protein is CASSQTQQGKSSYEQYF. DNA for the CDR3: TGTGCCAGCAGCCAGACGCAACAGGGGAAAAGCTCCTACGAGCAGTACTTC.

The rearrangement uses TRBV6-1 and TRBJ2-3, with a tentative D call TRBD1 (5 bases). CDR3 length equals 15 residues. V was shortened by 1 base and J by 8 bases, with 16 bases between the two germline ends. CDR1 is MNHNS and CDR2 is SASEGT in the germline V gene. The DNA of the CDR3 is TGTGCCAGCAGTGAAGAAACAGGAACACATGTTACGCAGTATTTT. Its translation: CASSEETGTHVTQYF.

This clonotype was seen just once. This rearrangement joins TRBV27 to TRBJ2-1; TRBD2 agrees at 8 bases. Germline CDR1 and CDR2: MNHEY and SMNVEV (reference sequence). This CDR3 comprises 15 residues. The junction had 7 bases not matched to a gene; V was cut back by 1 base and J by 8 bases. The CDR3 DNA follows: TGTGCCAGCAGTTTATTTCGGGGGGGGCCCTATGAGCAGTTCTTC. Translating it yields CASSLFRGGPYEQFF.

To note about this clonotype: A much larger clone is a single base away; this may be a read error. The chain employs TRBV3-1 and TRBJ1-1, with unresolved D. The germline V gene encodes CDR1 LGHDT and CDR2 YNNKEL (reference sequence). The CDR3 has 16 residues. V was cut by 6 bases and J by 0 bases, with 17 bases left in between. The CDR3 protein is CASRPPWAAVNTEAFF. Written as DNA, the CDR3 is TGTGCCAGCAGACCCCCGTGGGCTGCGGTGAACACTGAAGCTTTCTTT.

The chain combines TRBV27 with TRBJ2-3; 9 positions match TRBD2. Germline assignment: CDR1 MNHEY and CDR2 SMNVEV (reference sequence). The CDR3 runs 16 residues. With 4 bases clipped from V and 4 bases from J, the junction kept 9 bases outside the gene matches. The CDR3 bases are TGTGCCAGCAGTTCCATGGCGGGAGGGCCTCCAGATACGCAGTATTTT. It is translated as CASSSMAGGPPDTQYF.

This clonotype was detected ten times or more. V and J are TRBV20-1 and TRBJ1-5, with a weak D call TRBD1 (5 bases). Trimming pared 6 bases from V and 0 bases from J, leaving 12 bases between. The CDR3 sequence is 14 residues long. From germline, CDR1 is DFQATT and CDR2 SNEGSKA (reference sequence). DNA for the CDR3: TGCAGTGCGACCGCTCAGGGTAGCAATCAGCCCCAGCATTTT. Encoded protein: CSATAQGSNQPQHF.

The chain recombines TRBV7-2 with TRBJ2-3; D unresolved. The CDR3 length is 15 residues. Per the germline V gene, CDR1 is SGHTA and CDR2 is FQGNSA. Trimming pared 0 bases from V and 2 bases from J, leaving 9 bases between. CDR3 in DNA: TGTGCCAGCAGCTTAGCGGGCGATTTCACAGATACGCAGTATTTT. This gives the protein CASSLAGDFTDTQYF. The full variable domain, with the rest looked up from reference TRBV7-2 and TRBJ2-3, is GAGVSQSPSNKVTEKGKDVELRCDPISGHTALYWYRQSLGQGLEFLIYFQGNSAPDKSGLPSDRFSAERTGGSVSTLTIQRTQQEDSAVYLCASSLAGDFTDTQYFGPGTRLTVL.

The chain couples TRBV20-1 to TRBJ1-1, with 7 positions matching TRBD1. J lost 4 bases, V lost 6 bases, and 11 bases had no gene match. The CDR3 consists of 14 residues. Germline CDR1 and CDR2: DFQATT and SNEGSKA (reference sequence). This CDR3 reads CSATTVRTGTEAFF. The CDR3, as DNA: TGCAGTGCCACTACCGTAAGGACAGGCACTGAAGCTTTCTTT.

This clonotype has ten or more counts. V usage is TRBV5-5 and J usage is TRBJ1-5, with TRBD1 identical over 9 bases. CDR3 length: 16 residues. Germline loops: CDR1 SGHKS, CDR2 YYEKEE (reference sequence). V trimming: 0 bases; J trimming: 4 bases; junction bases outside the gene matches: 5. The CDR3 region is CASSLGTTGGNQPQHF. The CDR3 nucleotides read TGTGCCAGCAGCTTGGGTACGACAGGGGGAAATCAGCCCCAGCATTTT.

This clonotype was found a few times. A single base separates this from a much larger clone, so it may be a read error. The chain recombines TRBV20-1 with TRBJ2-7; D is perhaps TRBD1 (5 bases). CDR1 is DFQATT, CDR2 SNEGSKA, per germline (reference sequence). CDR3 length equals 12 residues. CDR3 in DNA: TGCAGGGCTAGATGGGGCCCCAACGAGCAGTACTTC. Its protein product is CRARWGPNEQYF.

J is TRBJ1-3 and V is TRBV27; 8 bases map to TRBD1. The germline V gene has CDR1 MNHEY and CDR2 SMNVEV (reference sequence). The CDR3 runs 14 residues. V lost 5 bases, J lost 4 bases, and 4 bases stayed unmatched. DNA for the CDR3: TGTGCCAGCAGTCGCGGGACAGGAGGAAACACCATATATTTT. Translation: CASSRGTGGNTIYF.

CDR3 nucleotide sequence: TGTGCCAGCAGATCTTTAGCGGGAGGTCCGCAGTATTTT. It specifies CASRSLAGGPQYF. The chain employs TRBV6-5 and TRBJ2-3; 10 bases are a match to TRBD2. Germline trimming cut 6 bases from V and 10 bases from J; bases unmatched to any gene: 7. The CDR3 is made up of 13 amino acids. The V gene's germline CDR1 is MNHEY and CDR2 SVGAGI.

The sample holds a few counts of this clonotype. Since a much larger clone is just one base distant, this may be a read error. The chain uses TRBV20-1 and TRBJ2-1; TRBD2 aligns across 12 bases. The V segment lost 4 bases and the J segment 3 bases; nucleotides outside the gene matches: 1. This CDR3 has 14 amino acids. CDR1 DFQATT and CDR2 SNEGSKA come from the germline V gene (reference sequence). CDR3 nucleotide sequence: TGCAGTGCTACTAGCGGGGGGGGCTACAATGAGCAGTTCTTC. Encoded protein: CSATSGGGYNEQFF.